This T cell receptor (beta chain) was identified during a study of vaccination effects on CD4 cells after COVID-19. Study details: Post-vaccine sampling took place a median of 72 days after the second dose.

Following culture for approximately ten days, CD4+ T cells were isolated. Of the BNT162b2 and mRNA-1273 vaccines, participants received two doses of one or the other. Cultures got half-medium changes with IL-2 on days 3 and 7. The CDR3 consists of 13 residues. This table comes from immunoSEQ multiplex PCR, and its TCRdb copy is limited to in-frame clones, with some not included. The sample consists of tens of thousands of clones, over 70% of them appearing once. Whole-study findings and limits: Marked contraction was observed in infection-induced and vaccine-induced clones late after vaccination.

On this clone: What it binds is unknown. Compared with germline, one end of the junction differs, possibly owing to a read error.

This chain connects TRBV12-3 or TRBV12-4 to TRBJ1-2; the D gene is possibly TRBD1 (5 bases). Source: CD4+ T cells from PBMCs cultured without peptide, taken after COVID-19 vaccination. The source of this sequence is a human donor who received a COVID-19 vaccine. This CDR3 is CASCLWGYYGYTF. The CDR3, as DNA: TGTGCCAGCTGTTTATGGGGCTACTATGGCTACACCTTC.